The clone carrying this TCR beta chain was counted many times. The data originate from a study of metastatic and nonmetastatic thyroid tumors. Study-wide context: Across blood and tumor or nodule tissue, repertoires from malignant and benign thyroid patients were compared with one another.

TCRdb re-called the PCR reads with MiXCR. The profile shows roughly 70,000 clones, around 19% of them singletons. The germline gives CDR1 SGHRS, CDR2 YFSETQ. V was shortened by 0 bases and J by 3 bases, with 16 bases between the two germline ends. The CDR3 runs to 16 residues. Every patient was untreated before thyroid surgery. J is TRBJ2-7 and V is TRBV5-1; TRBD1 might be the D (5 bases). The sequenced sample was blood. The receptor was derived from a female donor with papillary thyroid cancer or a benign thyroid nodule (not recorded which). Some clones in this sample may be carry-over from other donors' samples. CDR3 in DNA: TGCGCCAGCAGCTTGGGGGATGGGGCTGACGACTACGAGCAGTACTTC. It encodes CASSLGDGADDYEQYF.